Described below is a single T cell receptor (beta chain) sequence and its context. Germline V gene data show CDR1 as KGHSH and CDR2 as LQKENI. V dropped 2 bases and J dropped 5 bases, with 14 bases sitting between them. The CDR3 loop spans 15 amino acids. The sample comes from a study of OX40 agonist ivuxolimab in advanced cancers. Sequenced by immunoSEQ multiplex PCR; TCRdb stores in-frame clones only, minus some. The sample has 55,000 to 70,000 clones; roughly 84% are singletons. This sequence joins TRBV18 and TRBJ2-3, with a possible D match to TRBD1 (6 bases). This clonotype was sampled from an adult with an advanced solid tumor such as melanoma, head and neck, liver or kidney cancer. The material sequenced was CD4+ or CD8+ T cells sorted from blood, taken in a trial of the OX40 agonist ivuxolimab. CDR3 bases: TGTGCCAGCTCACCATCTCCAGGGGCGGGAGATACGCAGTATTTT. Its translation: CASSPSPGAGDTQYF.